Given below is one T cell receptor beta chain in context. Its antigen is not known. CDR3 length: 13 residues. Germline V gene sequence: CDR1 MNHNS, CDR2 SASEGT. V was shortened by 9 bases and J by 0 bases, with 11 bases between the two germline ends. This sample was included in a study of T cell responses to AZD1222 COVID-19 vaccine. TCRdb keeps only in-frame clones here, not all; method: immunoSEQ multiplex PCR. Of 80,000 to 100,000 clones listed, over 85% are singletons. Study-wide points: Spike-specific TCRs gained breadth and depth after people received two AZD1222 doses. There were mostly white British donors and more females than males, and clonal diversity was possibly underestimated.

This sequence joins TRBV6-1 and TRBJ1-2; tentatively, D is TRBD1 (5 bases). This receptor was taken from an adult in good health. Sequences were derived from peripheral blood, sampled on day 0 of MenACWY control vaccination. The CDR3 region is CASTGTTNYGYTF. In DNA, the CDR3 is TGTGCCAGTACCGGGACGACTAACTATGGCTACACCTTC.